The 4 T cell receptor beta chains listed next were all sequenced from one sample in a study of CXCR3-negative and CXCR3-positive naive CD8 T cells. These receptors have no identified antigens. Points from the study as a whole: Hydrophobicity was higher for TRB CDR3s found in CXCR3-positive naive cells than in CXCR3-negative naive cells.

TRB cDNA was prepared as libraries by UMI-labeled 5' RACE. TCRdb reprocessed the 5' RACE reads and keeps a single row for each CDR3 protein, giving no DNA. In total, the table holds tens of thousands of distinct CDR3 sequences. What was sequenced was naive CXCR3+ CD8+ T cells from blood. Subset specified: CD45RO-CCR7+CD27+CD95- naive CD8+ T cells expressing CXCR3 (TNR3+). Source of these receptors: a human donor in good health. Some clones in this sample may be carry-over from other donors' samples.

V is TRBV11-2 and J is TRBJ1-1; TCRdb calls TRBD1, which cannot be checked without DNA. The germline V gene has CDR1 SGHAT and CDR2 FQNNGV. There are 13 residues in the CDR3. The CDR3 sequence: CASSPGTVIEAFF. Using reference TRBV11-2 and TRBJ1-1 for the parts outside the CDR3, the full variable domain is EAGVAQSPRYKIIEKRQSVAFWCNPISGHATLYWYQQILGQGPKLLIQFQNNGVVDDSQLPKDRFSAERLKGVDSTLKIQPAKLEDSAVYLCASSPGTVIEAFFGQGTRLTVV.

Considering frequency, this clonotype is medium-sized. The chain joins TRBV28 to TRBJ2-1; TCRdb calls TRBD1, which cannot be checked without DNA. This CDR3 region has 16 residues. Germline CDR1 reads MDHEN; CDR2 reads SYDVKM. CDR3 residues: CASSPTGENSYNEQFF.

This chain connects TRBV27 to TRBJ1-2; TCRdb selects TRBD1, and the lack of DNA leaves this call unchecked. Germline lookup yields CDR1 MNHEY and CDR2 SMNVEV (reference sequence). The CDR3 has 16 amino acids. CDR3 in amino acids: CASSLLPTGNNYGYTF.

V and J are TRBV29-1 and TRBJ1-1; TCRdb indicates TRBD1, and absent DNA this call remains unverified. Germline V gives CDR1 SQVTM, CDR2 ANQGSEA. The CDR3 contains 14 residues. This CDR3 reads CSVETGGVNTEAFF.